The present T cell receptor beta chain was sequenced within a study of T cell repertoires in cytomegalovirus infection. Study-level background: Both CMV infection and a matching HLA type were indicated by public TCR beta signatures. Study-level points and caveats: CMV-specific HLA-C-restricted TCR beta clonotypes dominated the ex vivo response.

Trimming removed 3 bases at V and 10 bases at J, with 14 bases between. CDR1 is SGHNT, CDR2 YYREEE, per germline (reference sequence). This CDR3 has 13 amino acids. TCRdb fed the reads into MiXCR, producing one record per CDR3 protein. The sample shows about 890,000 distinct CDR3 sequences, under 40% of them seen only once. In its sample, this clonotype was seen a few times. Its antigen is not known. J is TRBJ2-1 and V is TRBV5-4; unclear D gene. Sequenced material: cultured CD8+ T cells from PBMCs, taken from culture after CMV antigen stimulation. The clonotype originates from a human donor in good health (CMV status not recorded). Some clones in this sample may be carry-over from other donors' samples. The CDR3, as DNA: TGTGCCAGCAGCTCCTCTAACGATCGAGAGCAGTTCTTC. Its translation is CASSSSNDREQFF. Using reference TRBV5-4 and TRBJ2-1 for the parts outside the CDR3, the full variable domain is ETGVTQSPTHLIKTRGQQVTLRCSSQSGHNTVSWYQQALGQGPQFIFQYYREEENGRGNFPPRFSGLQFPNYSSELNVNALELDDSALYLCASSSSNDREQFFGPGTRLTVL.